Listed below are T cell receptor beta chains from one sample, sequenced in a study of vaccination and CD4 T cells after COVID-19. The antigens these receptors bind are not known. TCRdb recomputed calls from the PCR reads with MiXCR, one row per CDR3 protein. The sample yields 11,000 to 15,000 distinct CDR3 sequences, around 61% seen once. The sample was CD4+ T cells from blood, cultured in vitro. The source of these receptors is a human donor who had recovered from COVID-19. The CDR3 runs from the conserved cysteine through the conserved F or W. D genes are given only for firm matches. Clone size is stated in some rows and not others, as once, few, many or a class when expanded.

-	TRBV7-7	TRBJ2-3	TRBD1	CASSSGTGGTDTQYF	TGTGCTAGCAGCTCCGGGACAGGGGGCACAGATACGCAGTATTTT
-	TRBV28	TRBJ1-2	-	CASSFRQGHGYTF	TGTGCCAGCAGTTTCCGGCAGGGTCATGGCTACACCTTC
-	TRBV7-3	TRBJ2-3	TRBD2	CASSLTAGLAYTDTQYF	TGTGCCAGCAGCTTAACGGCGGGACTAGCCTACACAGATACGCAGTATTTT
-	TRBV7-9	TRBJ1-4	-	CASSWGNEKLFF	TGTGCCAGCAGCTGGGGTAATGAAAAACTGTTTTTT
-	TRBV28	TRBJ2-2	-	CASRTANTGELFF	TGTGCCAGCCGAACTGCGAACACCGGGGAGCTGTTTTTT
few	TRBV20-1	TRBJ2-3	-	CSARTWRRFSTDTQYF	TGCAGTGCTAGAACTTGGCGCCGCTTTAGCACAGATACGCAGTATTTT
-	TRBV28	TRBJ1-3	-	CASRPGWAGNTIYF	TGTGCCAGCAGGCCAGGGTGGGCTGGAAACACCATATATTTT
-	TRBV11-2	TRBJ2-5	TRBD1	CASTTGDQETQYF	TGTGCCAGCACCACAGGGGACCAAGAGACCCAGTACTTC
-	TRBV6-2/TRBV6-3	TRBJ1-2	-	CASRGRSFNYGYTF	TGTGCCAGCAGGGGACGGTCGTTTAACTATGGCTACACCTTC
-	TRBV20-1	TRBJ2-1	TRBD2	CSAGPGLAGGSSYNEQFF	TGCAGTGCTGGGCCGGGACTAGCGGGAGGGAGCTCCTACAATGAGCAGTTCTTC
-	TRBV6-1	TRBJ2-5	-	CASSEGGSLETQYF	TGTGCCAGCAGTGAAGGGGGGTCGCTCGAGACCCAGTACTTC
-	TRBV7-9	TRBJ2-5	-	CASSLVTGRETQYF	TGTGCCAGCAGCTTGGTCACGGGGCGGGAGACCCAGTACTTC
once	TRBV28	TRBJ2-5	TRBD2	CASSHLAGARSKETQYF	TGTGCCAGCAGTCACTTAGCGGGAGCACGATCCAAAGAGACCCAGTACTTC
-	TRBV20-1	TRBJ1-2	-	CSARGAHATNYGYTF	TGCAGTGCTAGAGGGGCACATGCTACTAACTATGGCTACACCTTC
few	TRBV20-1	TRBJ2-7	-	CSAVSGPYEQYF	TGCAGTGCCGTTAGCGGACCCTACGAGCAGTACTTC
-	TRBV2	TRBJ1-5	TRBD1	CASSGTGGAQPQHF	TGTGCCAGCAGTGGGACAGGGGGCGCTCAGCCCCAGCATTTT
few	TRBV20-1	TRBJ1-4	-	CSARDGRPQRELFF	TGCAGTGCTAGAGATGGTCGGCCTCAGCGGGAACTGTTTTTT
-	TRBV6-1	TRBJ2-1	TRBD1	CASCRDRVSNEQFF	TGTGCCAGCTGTAGGGACAGGGTTTCCAATGAGCAGTTCTTC
-	TRBV20-1	TRBJ2-2	-	CSARRNTPTNTGELFF	TGCAGTGCTAGGCGGAACACCCCGACGAACACCGGGGAGCTGTTTTTT
-	TRBV18	TRBJ1-2	-	CASSSDLNYGYTF	TGTGCCAGCTCATCCGACCTTAACTATGGCTACACCTTC
-	TRBV7-2	TRBJ2-3	-	CASSLVGLAKSTDTQYF	TGTGCCAGCAGCTTAGTGGGATTGGCGAAGAGCACAGATACGCAGTATTTT
-	TRBV3-1	TRBJ2-7	TRBD1	CASSHRRGQAPYEQYF	TGTGCCAGCAGCCACCGAAGGGGACAGGCCCCCTACGAGCAGTACTTC
-	TRBV6-1	TRBJ2-7	-	CASRGGSPGGNFYEQYF	TGTGCCAGCAGAGGGGGGAGCCCTGGCGGAAACTTCTACGAGCAGTACTTC
-	TRBV20-1	TRBJ1-4	-	CSAHGPVAHPNEKLFF	TGCAGTGCTCATGGGCCAGTCGCACATCCTAATGAAAAACTGTTTTTT
-	TRBV18	TRBJ1-1	-	CASSPQAENTEAFF	TGTGCCAGCTCACCACAGGCCGAAAACACTGAAGCTTTCTTT
-	TRBV20-1	TRBJ2-3	-	CSARDSEQGGTDTQYF	TGCAGTGCTAGAGATAGTGAGCAGGGTGGCACAGATACGCAGTATTTT
once	TRBV7-9	TRBJ1-3	-	CASSLAGRLSGNTIYF	TGTGCCAGCAGCTTGGCAGGGAGACTCTCTGGAAACACCATATATTTT
-	TRBV7-8	TRBJ1-3	-	CASSSGPNSGNTIYF	TGTGCCAGCAGCTCCGGACCGAACTCTGGAAACACCATATATTTT
-	TRBV15	TRBJ2-5	TRBD1	CATSREDRVGETQYF	TGTGCCACCAGCAGGGAAGACAGGGTCGGGGAGACCCAGTACTTC
few	TRBV19	TRBJ1-5	-	CASTLADSRYQPQHF	TGTGCCAGTACTCTAGCCGACAGCCGATATCAGCCCCAGCATTTT
-	TRBV6-5	TRBJ1-1	TRBD1	CASSYARGDATEAFF	TGTGCCAGCAGTTACGCCAGGGGGGACGCCACTGAAGCTTTCTTT
-	TRBV7-8	TRBJ1-6	-	CASSPLPAVSYNSPLHF	TGTGCCAGCAGCCCGCTCCCAGCGGTGTCCTATAATTCACCCCTCCACTTT
-	TRBV20-1	TRBJ1-2	TRBD1	CSADTGGKYGYGYTF	TGCAGTGCCGATACAGGGGGCAAATATGGCTATGGCTACACCTTC
large	TRBV6-1	TRBJ2-1	TRBD1	CASRKQGAVRNEQFF	TGTGCCAGCAGGAAACAGGGGGCGGTTCGTAATGAGCAGTTCTTC
-	TRBV19	TRBJ2-4	-	CASTALSAGVSKNIQYF	TGTGCCAGTACCGCCCTCTCGGCAGGGGTCAGCAAAAACATTCAGTACTTC
-	TRBV30	TRBJ2-7	-	CAWSVLFPGPVHEQYF	TGTGCCTGGAGTGTCCTGTTTCCGGGGCCGGTACACGAGCAGTACTTC
few	TRBV4-3	TRBJ1-5	TRBD1	CASSQDPTGKQPQHF	TGCGCCAGCAGCCAAGACCCGACAGGGAAGCAGCCCCAGCATTTT
few	TRBV6-1	TRBJ2-5	TRBD2	CASRGSGRQETQYF	TGTGCCAGCAGGGGGAGCGGGAGACAAGAGACCCAGTACTTC
few	TRBV7-9	TRBJ2-1	-	CASSLDGGRSSYNEQFF	TGTGCCAGCAGCTTAGACGGAGGCCGTAGCTCCTACAATGAGCAGTTCTTC
-	TRBV7-6	TRBJ2-2	-	CASSLSGELFF	TGTGCCAGCAGCTTATCCGGGGAGCTGTTTTTT
-	TRBV6-2/TRBV6-3	TRBJ2-7	TRBD2	CASSAAYSSGYEQYF	TGTGCCAGCAGCGCGGCGTACTCTAGCGGATACGAGCAGTACTTC
-	TRBV12-3/TRBV12-4	TRBJ2-5	-	CASSFGDQLQETQYF	TGTGCCAGCAGTTTCGGGGACCAACTCCAAGAGACCCAGTACTTC
-	TRBV5-4	TRBJ2-7	TRBD1	CASSSASGQPHYEQYF	TGTGCCAGCAGCTCGGCTTCGGGACAGCCTCACTACGAGCAGTACTTC
-	TRBV30	TRBJ2-7	-	CAWSRDSSYEQYF	TGTGCCTGGAGTAGAGACAGTTCCTACGAGCAGTACTTC
-	TRBV7-3	TRBJ2-1	-	CASSPNSGSFNEQFF	TGTGCCAGCAGCCCTAACAGCGGGTCATTTAATGAGCAGTTCTTC
-	TRBV7-2	TRBJ2-5	-	CASSLAGVQETQYF	TGTGCCAGCAGCTTAGCTGGCGTCCAAGAGACCCAGTACTTC